This TCR beta chain was found in a study of cytomegalovirus exposure and HLA in healthy donors. Study at large: Clustering assigned 81% of the approximately 400 genotyped donors to the Caucasian-associated ancestry cluster.

For this clone: The antigen is not known.

PCR used 60 Vbeta primers and 13 Jbeta primers. Here immunoSEQ multiplex PCR was the method, and the copy in TCRdb shows in-frame clones only, minus some. The repertoire holds 130,000 or so clones, with approximately 91% as singletons. Whole-study results and caveats: Later on, an analysis showed TCR association rates differing by HLA locus, with DRB1 the most and HLA-C the fewest.

CDR1 SGHAT and CDR2 FQNNGV come from the germline V gene. This CDR3 is 12 amino acids long. Trimming left V 5 bases short and J 1 base short, with 4 bases between. The receptor's source is a woman aged 40 to 50 in good health and CMV-seronegative. The V and J genes are TRBV11-2 and TRBJ2-3; D remains ambiguous. Sample: PBMCs. For the CDR3, the DNA is TGTGCCAGCAGCCGGGGCACAGATACGCAGTATTTT. Encoded protein: CASSRGTDTQYF.